This passage covers 12 T cell receptor beta chains from one sample sequenced in a study (dated by TCRdb to the mid-2010s). Receptors were amplified or captured by 5' RACE. Sequencing was performed on an Illumina MiSeq. Through fastp at Q25 and MiXCR, TCRdb rebuilt clones from the public reads, retaining in-frame beta chains. A single entry per CDR3 protein holds the most common genes and DNA from its merged rows. The sample includes about 8,200 distinct CDR3 sequences, with about 65% observed a single time. The ten top clones hold approximately 4.5% of the sample. Sequenced: tumor-infiltrating naive CD4+ T cells sorted from the breast tumor. What the cell subset or site label conveys for this sample: naive CD4+ T cells, CD4+CD45RA+CD25-. All receptors derive from a female donor with breast cancer.

The sample holds a few counts of this clonotype. The chain uses TRBV7-2 and TRBJ1-2; the D is unclear. This CDR3 has 9 residues. In germline, CDR1 is SGHTA, CDR2 FQGNSA. V was pared by 3 bases and J by 12 bases, with 5 bases between. The CDR3 protein is CASSFEDTF. DNA for the CDR3: TGTGCCAGCAGCTTCGAAGACACCTTC.

CDR3 coding DNA: TGTGCCAGCACCCAAGAGGCAAGGATTGCTTTCTTT. Amino acid sequence: CASTQEARIAFF. The chain employs TRBV6-6 and TRBJ1-1, with unresolved D. The CDR3 has 12 residues. Trimming removed 7 bases from V and 11 bases from J, with 17 bases in between. CDR1 is MNHNY and CDR2 is SVGAGI in the germline V gene (reference sequence).

The chain joins TRBV9 to TRBJ2-2; D gene uncertain. V was shortened by 0 bases and J by 3 bases, with 9 bases between the two germline ends. In germline, CDR1 is SGDLS, CDR2 YYNGEE. The CDR3 contains 15 residues. CDR3 sequence reads: CASSVGPGDTGELFF. The CDR3 bases are TGTGCCAGCAGCGTAGGGCCGGGTGACACCGGGGAGCTGTTTTTT.

The chain couples TRBV12-3 or TRBV12-4 to TRBJ2-7; D gene ambiguous. Deletions cut 6 bases from V and 4 bases from J, with 19 bases between. This CDR3 spans 15 amino acids. CDR3 loop: CASRQTRHKRYEQYF. In DNA, the CDR3 is TGTGCCAGCAGACAAACCCGGCACAAACGTTACGAGCAGTACTTC.

The chain links TRBV11-3 to TRBJ1-1; no definite D call. Germline CDR1 reads SGHNT; CDR2 reads YENEEA. The CDR3 length is 13 residues. Trimming took off 5 bases at V and 2 bases at J, with 9 bases between the two ends. The CDR3 loop is CASSAGDNTEAFF. DNA of the CDR3: TGTGCCAGCAGCGCCGGGGATAACACTGAAGCTTTCTTT.

The V call is TRBV6-6, the J call TRBJ1-1, with 7 bases fitting TRBD1. The ends lost 5 bases at V and 7 bases at J; junction bases unmatched: 13. The CDR3 is 15 amino acids. Looked up from germline, CDR1 is MNHNY and CDR2 is SVGAGI (reference sequence). CDR3 sequence: CASSRIGGDSGEAFF. The CDR3 bases are TGTGCCAGCAGTCGTATTGGGGGGGACAGTGGTGAAGCTTTCTTT.

The chain combines TRBV7-9 with TRBJ2-1, with 7 nucleotides matching TRBD2. V was pared by 6 bases and J by 6 bases, with 17 bases of the junction left unmatched. Germline V lookup: CDR1 SEHNR, CDR2 FQNEAQ (reference sequence). This CDR3 is built from 17 residues. The CDR3 is CASSLLTSPTYSNEQFF. CDR3 sequence (DNA): TGTGCCAGCAGTCTTCTGACTAGCCCTACCTATTCCAATGAGCAGTTCTTC.

The CDR3 DNA reads TGTGCCAGCAGCAAGGGACAGTGGGATCAGCCCCAGCATTTT. Amino acids: CASSKGQWDQPQHF. V usage is TRBV7-6 and J usage is TRBJ1-5; the match to TRBD1 covers 7 bases. Germline V gives CDR1 SGHVS, CDR2 FNYEAQ. The CDR3 has 14 residues. J was trimmed by 5 bases and V by 5 bases; bases with no gene match: 6.

This clonotype was found once. DNA for the CDR3: TGTGCCAGCAAAGGGACAGGGACCTACGAGCAGTACTTC. Translated, it gives CASKGTGTYEQYF. J is TRBJ2-7 and V is TRBV6-4; 9 positions agree with TRBD1. The CDR3 length is 13 residues. Germline CDR1 is MRHNA and CDR2 is SNTAGT. V gave up 7 bases and J gave up 2 bases; unmatched junction bases: 3.

This chain links TRBV15 with TRBJ1-2; no clear D gene. The ends were cut back, 0 bases at V and 3 bases at J, with 23 bases in the middle. Germline loops: CDR1 LNHNV, CDR2 YYDKDF (reference sequence). The CDR3 spans 19 residues. The DNA for the CDR3 is TGTGCCACCAGCAGAGAATTCAGCCGCGTCTTCTGGGTGGACTATGGCTACACCTTC. It specifies CATSREFSRVFWVDYGYTF. Variable domain in full (rest from reference TRBV15 and TRBJ1-2): DAMVIQNPRYQVTQFGKPVTLSCSQTLNHNVMYWYQQKSSQAPKLLFHYYDKDFNNEADTPDNFQSRRPNTSFCFLDIRSPGLGDTAMYLCATSREFSRVFWVDYGYTFGSGTRLTVV.

This clonotype was observed a handful of times. The chain links TRBV20-1 to TRBJ1-5; D is ambiguous. V lost 3 bases and J 9 bases, leaving 15 bases between the germline ends. CDR3 length: 13 residues. Germline V gene sequence: CDR1 DFQATT, CDR2 SNEGSKA (reference sequence). The CDR3 nucleotides are TGCAGTGCTAGCCCCCACGGGAATGGGCCCCAGCATTTT. This gives the protein CSASPHGNGPQHF.

This rearrangement joins TRBV11-1 to TRBJ2-1; 12 bases are shared with TRBD2. The CDR3 runs to 16 residues. Germline assignment: CDR1 SGHAT and CDR2 FQDESV (reference sequence). Germline trimming cut 0 bases from V and 7 bases from J; bases unmatched to any gene: 4. The CDR3 nucleotides read TGTGCCAGCAGCTTAGCCCTACTAGCGGGGGGAAATGAGCAGTTCTTC. Translation gives CASSLALLAGGNEQFF.